One and the same sample provided the 21 T cell receptor beta chains below, sequenced in a study of neurological immune-mediated disorders. A single record per CDR3 protein comes from TCRdb applying MiXCR to the 5' RACE reads. The sample lists 55,000 to 70,000 distinct CDR3 sequences; over 10% were seen once. The sequencing input was PBMCs. The receptors originated from a man between 60 and 70 years old in good health.

This clonotype was seen a few times. This chain joins TRBV4-1 and TRBJ2-2; no firm D call. Germline loops: CDR1 MGHRA, CDR2 YSYEKL. V lost 0 bases and J lost 5, with 16 bases in between. The CDR3 loop spans 17 amino acids. DNA of the CDR3: TGCGCCAGCAGCCAAGAAATTACTAAGGGAAGGACCGGGGAGCTGTTTTTT. It codes for CASSQEITKGRTGELFF.

This clonotype was observed many times. As DNA, the CDR3 is TGTGCCAGCAGCCCTAGGATAAGGGAGACCCAGTACTTC. This encodes CASSPRIRETQYF. V and J are TRBV7-7 and TRBJ2-5, with D uncertain. Germline lookup yields CDR1 SSHAT and CDR2 FNYEAQ (reference sequence). Trimming took 5 bases from V and 5 from J, leaving 12 bases between them. The CDR3 loop spans 13 amino acids.

Many counts were recorded for this clonotype. The rearrangement uses TRBV5-1 and TRBJ1-1; D might be TRBD1 (5 bases). V was trimmed by 0 bases and J by 3 bases, leaving 6 bases between them. Per the germline V gene, CDR1 is SGHRS and CDR2 is YFSETQ. This CDR3 is built from 13 residues. The CDR3 sequence: CASSLVGDTEAFF. The CDR3 nucleotides read TGCGCCAGCAGCTTGGTAGGGGACACTGAAGCTTTCTTT.

This clonotype has just a few counts. This chain uses TRBV20-1 with TRBJ2-7; D is unclear. The CDR3 extends over 12 amino acids. V was clipped by 6 bases and J by 3 bases, with 12 bases between them. CDR1 is DFQATT, CDR2 SNEGSKA, per germline (reference sequence). The CDR3 nucleotides are TGCAGTGCACACACGCCTCGCTACGAGCAGTACTTC. The encoded protein is CSAHTPRYEQYF.

This clonotype occurred many times. The chain recombines TRBV27 with TRBJ1-5; the D is unclear. Deletions cut 2 bases from V and 6 bases from J, with 8 bases between. The germline V gene encodes CDR1 MNHEY and CDR2 SMNVEV (reference sequence). The CDR3 has 13 residues. CDR3 amino acids: CASSLGLSQPQHF. Here the CDR3 DNA reads TGTGCCAGCAGTTTAGGGCTTTCTCAGCCCCAGCATTTT.

This clonotype was picked up many times. The rearrangement uses TRBV6-2 or TRBV6-3 and TRBJ2-7; no definite D call. The V gene's germline CDR1 is MNHEY and CDR2 SVGEGT. The CDR3 is 14 residues long. The ends were cut back, 0 bases at V and 0 bases at J, with 6 bases in the middle. CDR3 coding DNA: TGTGCCAGCAGTTACTCGTCTAGCTCCTACGAGCAGTACTTC. Translation gives CASSYSSSSYEQYF.

This clonotype appeared many times. The V gene is TRBV6-1, the J gene TRBJ1-4; TRBD1 aligns across 7 bases. Losses at the gene ends were 6 bases for V and 7 bases for J; bases not matched to a gene: 5. The germline V gene encodes CDR1 MNHNS and CDR2 SASEGT. The CDR3 loop spans 13 amino acids. The CDR3 nucleotides are TGTGCCAGCAGGGACAGGTACCCTGAAAAACTGTTTTTT. Its protein product is CASRDRYPEKLFF.

Ten or more counts support this clonotype. The J gene is TRBJ1-2, the V gene TRBV5-5; tentatively, D is TRBD1 (5 bases). This CDR3 is 15 amino acids long. Trimming removed 1 base from V and 2 bases from J, with 12 bases in between. The germline V gene encodes CDR1 SGHKS and CDR2 YYEKEE (reference sequence). The CDR3 nucleotides read TGTGCCAGCAGCTTGCAGGGAAGGACCAACTATGGCTACACCTTC. Translated, it gives CASSLQGRTNYGYTF.

This clonotype was detected ten times or more. The chain links TRBV4-2 to TRBJ2-3; no definite D call. Germline lookup yields CDR1 LGHNA and CDR2 YNFKEQ. Trimming left V 1 base short and J 0 bases short, with 8 bases between. CDR3 length: 15 amino acids. CDR3 DNA: TGTGCCAGCAGCCAAGGACGATCTAGCACAGATACGCAGTATTTT. This gives the protein CASSQGRSSTDTQYF.

This clonotype was recorded at least ten times. The chain links TRBV20-1 to TRBJ1-6; maybe TRBD1 (5 bases). This CDR3 is 14 amino acids long. Germline-derived CDR1 and CDR2 are DFQATT and SNEGSKA (reference sequence). The V gene lost 4 bases and the J gene lost 10 bases, with 17 bases spanning the gap. The CDR3 nucleotides are TGCAGTGCTACCTGGGGGGGAAGTGTGTCACCCCTCCACTTT. Translating it yields CSATWGGSVSPLHF.

This clonotype was found many times. The gene calls are TRBV5-1 and TRBJ1-1; TRBD1 might be the D (5 bases). The length of the CDR3 is 13 residues. Trimming took 7 bases from V and 1 from J, leaving 11 bases between them. Germline CDR1 is SGHRS and CDR2 is YFSETQ. The CDR3, as DNA: TGCGCCAGCGCCCAAGGGACGAACACTGAAGCTTTCTTT. Protein sequence: CASAQGTNTEAFF.

This clonotype was observed many times. The chain carries TRBV20-1 and TRBJ2-3, with TRBD2 as a possible D gene (6 bases). CDR1 is DFQATT, CDR2 SNEGSKA, per germline (reference sequence). The CDR3 spans 16 residues. V dropped 6 bases and J dropped 2 bases, with 21 bases sitting between them. CDR3 amino acids: CSASGLPLLSTDTQYF. Here the CDR3 DNA reads TGCAGTGCGTCGGGACTTCCCCTTCTCTCCACAGATACGCAGTATTTT.

In its sample, this clonotype was seen many times. V is TRBV12-3 or TRBV12-4 and J is TRBJ2-1; D uncertain. The CDR3 runs 11 residues. V was cut by 4 bases and J by 7 bases, with 5 bases left in between. CDR3 sequence: CASSSFNEQFF. CDR3 nucleotides: TGTGCCAGCAGTTCCTTTAATGAGCAGTTCTTC.

The chain combines TRBV12-3 or TRBV12-4 with TRBJ2-2, with 9 bases fitting TRBD1. This CDR3 comprises 16 residues. With V trimmed by 0 bases and J by 2 bases, 1 base remained unmatched. CDR3 loop: CASSLAGQGNTGELFF. The CDR3 coding sequence is TGTGCCAGCAGTTTAGCGGGACAGGGCAACACCGGGGAGCTGTTTTTT.

In its sample, this clonotype was seen many times. The gene calls are TRBV7-8 and TRBJ2-7; D not resolved. V was trimmed by 4 bases and J by 1 base, leaving 11 bases between them. The length of the CDR3 is 14 residues. In germline, CDR1 is SGHVS, CDR2 FQNEAQ. The CDR3 sequence: CASSSSQSSYEQYF. CDR3 coding DNA: TGTGCCAGCAGCTCATCCCAGTCTTCCTACGAGCAGTACTTC.

This clonotype appeared many times. This rearrangement joins TRBV11-2 to TRBJ1-1, with D possibly being TRBD1 (5 bases). Germline values: CDR1 SGHAT, CDR2 FQNNGV. The ends were cut back, 0 bases at V and 6 bases at J, with 14 bases in the middle. This CDR3 has 15 residues. CDR3 sequence reads: CASSLDRGGRAEAFF. CDR3 nucleotide sequence: TGTGCCAGCAGCTTAGATCGGGGCGGGCGGGCTGAAGCTTTCTTT.

In this sample, this clonotype turned up many times. This chain uses TRBV29-1 with TRBJ1-1; the D gene is possibly TRBD1 (5 bases). Germline-derived CDR1 and CDR2 are SQVTM and ANQGSEA. Trimming took off 6 bases at V and 8 bases at J, with 19 bases between the two ends. The CDR3 sequence is 13 residues long. The CDR3 coding sequence is TGCAGCGTCGCCGAAGGGACGTTGGTGGAAGCTTTCTTT. Protein sequence: CSVAEGTLVEAFF. Drawing the rest from reference TRBV29-1 and TRBJ1-1, the complete variable domain is SAVISQKPSRDICQRGTSLTIQCQVDSQVTMMFWYRQQPGQSLTLIATANQGSEATYESGFVIDKFPISRPNLTFSTLTVSNMSPEDSSIYLCSVAEGTLVEAFFGQGTRLTVV.

This clonotype was picked up many times. The chain carries TRBV14 and TRBJ2-5; TRBD2 might be the D (6 bases). V lost 4 bases, J lost 9 bases, and 18 bases lay in between. This CDR3 comprises 14 residues. From germline, CDR1 is SGHDN and CDR2 FVKESK. The CDR3 here is CASSPSTTGGAQYF. CDR3 nucleotide sequence: TGTGCCAGCAGCCCGAGCACTACCGGCGGGGCCCAGTACTTC.

Many counts were recorded for this clonotype. The V gene is TRBV5-5, the J gene TRBJ2-1; TRBD2 aligns across 8 bases. Trimming removed 3 bases from V and 4 bases from J; junction bases left unmatched: 6. Germline CDR1 SGHKS, CDR2 YYEKEE (reference sequence). The CDR3 contains 15 residues. The CDR3 DNA reads TGTGCCAGCAGCTGGACGGGGGGGCAGTACAATGAGCAGTTCTTC. This translates into CASSWTGGQYNEQFF.

The table lists this clonotype with many counts. The DNA of the CDR3 is TGTGCCAGCAGTTTCGGCCAGGCCTCTGGAAACACCATATATTTT. Amino acid sequence: CASSFGQASGNTIYF. The V and J genes are TRBV12-3 or TRBV12-4 and TRBJ1-3; D is undetermined. Trimming cost V 3 bases and J 0 bases, with 9 bases left between them. The CDR3 covers 15 residues.

This clonotype appeared many times. The chain combines TRBV5-1 with TRBJ1-5, with unresolved D. Germline V gene lookup returns CDR1 SGHRS and CDR2 YFSETQ. This CDR3 is built from 15 residues. Trimming stripped 0 bases from V and 1 base from J, with 8 bases between. The CDR3 loop reads CASSLDGSSNQPQHF. Written as DNA, the CDR3 is TGCGCCAGCAGCTTGGATGGGAGCAGCAATCAGCCCCAGCATTTT.